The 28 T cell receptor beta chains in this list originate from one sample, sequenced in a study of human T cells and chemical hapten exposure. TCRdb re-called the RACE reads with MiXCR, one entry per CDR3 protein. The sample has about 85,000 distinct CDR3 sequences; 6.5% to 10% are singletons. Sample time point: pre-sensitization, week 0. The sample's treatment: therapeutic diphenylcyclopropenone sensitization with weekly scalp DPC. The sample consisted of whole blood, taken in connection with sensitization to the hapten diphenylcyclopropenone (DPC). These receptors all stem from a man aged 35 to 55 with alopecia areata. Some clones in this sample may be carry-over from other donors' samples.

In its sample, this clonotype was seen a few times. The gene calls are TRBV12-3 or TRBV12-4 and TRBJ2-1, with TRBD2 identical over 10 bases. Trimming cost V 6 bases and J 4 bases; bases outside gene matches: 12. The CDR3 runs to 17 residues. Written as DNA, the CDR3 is TGTGCCAGCAGCCCAACTAGCGGGAATTCGGGTTACAATGAGCAGTTCTTC. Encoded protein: CASSPTSGNSGYNEQFF.

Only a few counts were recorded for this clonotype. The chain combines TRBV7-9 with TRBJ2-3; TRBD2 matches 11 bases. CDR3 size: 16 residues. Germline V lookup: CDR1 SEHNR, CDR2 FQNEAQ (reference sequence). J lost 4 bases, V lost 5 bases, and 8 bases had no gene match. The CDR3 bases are TGTGCCAGCAGCCCAACACTAGCGGGAGAGGCAGATACGCAGTATTTT. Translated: CASSPTLAGEADTQYF.

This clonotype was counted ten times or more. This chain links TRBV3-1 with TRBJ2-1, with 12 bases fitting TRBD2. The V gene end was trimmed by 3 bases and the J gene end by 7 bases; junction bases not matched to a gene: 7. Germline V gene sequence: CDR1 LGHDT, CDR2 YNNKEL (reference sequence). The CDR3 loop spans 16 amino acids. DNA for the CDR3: TGTGCCAGCAGCCACTCAGGACTAGCGGGACGGAATGAGCAGTTCTTC. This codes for CASSHSGLAGRNEQFF.

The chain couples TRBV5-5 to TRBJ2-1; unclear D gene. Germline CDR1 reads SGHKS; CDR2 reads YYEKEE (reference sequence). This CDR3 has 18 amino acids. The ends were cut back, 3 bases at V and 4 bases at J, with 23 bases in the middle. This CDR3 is CASSSPGNQNPRYNEQFF. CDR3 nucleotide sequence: TGTGCCAGCAGCTCCCCCGGAAACCAAAATCCAAGATACAATGAGCAGTTCTTC.

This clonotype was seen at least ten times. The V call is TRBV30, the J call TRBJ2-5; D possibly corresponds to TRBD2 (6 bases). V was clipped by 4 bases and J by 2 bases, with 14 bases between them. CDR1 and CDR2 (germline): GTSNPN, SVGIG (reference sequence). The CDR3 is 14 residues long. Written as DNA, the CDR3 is TGTGCCTGGAATCTGGGACTTCCTCAAGAGACCCAGTACTTC. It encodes CAWNLGLPQETQYF.

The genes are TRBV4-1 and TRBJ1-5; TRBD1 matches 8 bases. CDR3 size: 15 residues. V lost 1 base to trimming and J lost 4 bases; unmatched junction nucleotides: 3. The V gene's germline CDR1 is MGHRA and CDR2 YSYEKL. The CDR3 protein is CASSQGDRINQPQHF. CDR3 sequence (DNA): TGCGCCAGCAGCCAAGGGGACAGGATTAATCAGCCCCAGCATTTT.

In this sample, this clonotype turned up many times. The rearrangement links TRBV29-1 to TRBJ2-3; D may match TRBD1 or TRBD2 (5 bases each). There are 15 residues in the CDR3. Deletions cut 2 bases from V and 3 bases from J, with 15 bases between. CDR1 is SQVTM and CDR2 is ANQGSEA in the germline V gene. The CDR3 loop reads CSVEPAEGRTDTQYF. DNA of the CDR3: TGCAGCGTTGAACCCGCTGAGGGGCGGACAGATACGCAGTATTTT.

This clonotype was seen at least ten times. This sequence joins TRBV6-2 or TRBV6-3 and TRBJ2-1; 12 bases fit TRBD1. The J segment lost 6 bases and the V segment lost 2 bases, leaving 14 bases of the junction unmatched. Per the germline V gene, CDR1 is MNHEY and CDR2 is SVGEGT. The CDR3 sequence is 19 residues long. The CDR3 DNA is TGTGCCAGCAGTTACCCACGTCTGTCGGGACAGGGGGCTGGCAATGAGCAGTTCTTC. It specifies CASSYPRLSGQGAGNEQFF.

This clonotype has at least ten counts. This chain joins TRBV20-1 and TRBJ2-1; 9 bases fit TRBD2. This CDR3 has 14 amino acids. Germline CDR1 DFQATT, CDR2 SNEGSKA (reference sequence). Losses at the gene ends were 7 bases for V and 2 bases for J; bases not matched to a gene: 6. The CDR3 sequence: CSVRGGRAYNEQFF. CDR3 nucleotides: TGCAGTGTCAGAGGCGGGAGGGCCTACAATGAGCAGTTCTTC.

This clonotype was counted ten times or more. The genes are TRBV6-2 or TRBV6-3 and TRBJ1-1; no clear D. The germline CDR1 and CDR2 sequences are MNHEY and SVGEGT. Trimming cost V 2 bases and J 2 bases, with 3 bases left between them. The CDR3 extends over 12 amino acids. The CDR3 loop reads CASSYANTEAFF. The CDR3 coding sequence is TGTGCCAGCAGTTACGCTAACACTGAAGCTTTCTTT.

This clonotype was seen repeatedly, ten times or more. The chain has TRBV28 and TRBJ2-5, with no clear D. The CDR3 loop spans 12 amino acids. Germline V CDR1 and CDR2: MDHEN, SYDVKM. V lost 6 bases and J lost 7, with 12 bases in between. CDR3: CASSLLWGTQYF. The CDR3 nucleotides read TGTGCCAGCAGCCTCCTCTGGGGGACCCAGTACTTC. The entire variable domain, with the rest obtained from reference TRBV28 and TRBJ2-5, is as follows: DVKVTQSSRYLVKRTGEKVFLECVQDMDHENMFWYRQDPGLGLRLIYFSYDVKMKEKGDIPEGYSVSREKKERFSLILESASTNQTSMYLCASSLLWGTQYFGPGTRLLVL.

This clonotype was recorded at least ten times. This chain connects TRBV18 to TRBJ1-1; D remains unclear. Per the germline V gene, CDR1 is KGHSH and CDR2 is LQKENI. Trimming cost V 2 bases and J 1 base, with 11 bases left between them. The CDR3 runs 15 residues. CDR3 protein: CASSPSQLGNTEAFF. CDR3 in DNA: TGTGCCAGCTCACCAAGTCAGCTGGGGAACACTGAAGCTTTCTTT.

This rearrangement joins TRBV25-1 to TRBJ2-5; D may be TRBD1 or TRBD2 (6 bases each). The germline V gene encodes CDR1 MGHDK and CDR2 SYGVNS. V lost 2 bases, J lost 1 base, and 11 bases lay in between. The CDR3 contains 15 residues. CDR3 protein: CASSEAGTPQETQYF. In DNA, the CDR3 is TGTGCCAGCAGTGAAGCGGGGACACCCCAAGAGACCCAGTACTTC.

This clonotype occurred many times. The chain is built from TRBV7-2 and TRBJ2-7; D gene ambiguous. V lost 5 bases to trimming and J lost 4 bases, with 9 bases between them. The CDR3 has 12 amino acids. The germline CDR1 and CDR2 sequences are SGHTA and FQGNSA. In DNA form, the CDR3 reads TGTGCCAGCAGCCGCTATGGGTACGAGCAGTACTTC. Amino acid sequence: CASSRYGYEQYF.

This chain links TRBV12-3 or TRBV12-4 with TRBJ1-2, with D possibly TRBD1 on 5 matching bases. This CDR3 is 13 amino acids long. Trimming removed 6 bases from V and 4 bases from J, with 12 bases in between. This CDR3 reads CASRGPNSYGYTF. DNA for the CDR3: TGTGCCAGCAGGGGGCCCAATAGCTATGGCTACACCTTC.

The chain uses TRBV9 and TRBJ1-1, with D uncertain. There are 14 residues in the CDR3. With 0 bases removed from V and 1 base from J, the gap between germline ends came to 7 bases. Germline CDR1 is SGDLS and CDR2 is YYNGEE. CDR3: CASSVEPENTEAFF. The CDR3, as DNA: TGTGCCAGCAGCGTAGAACCTGAGAACACTGAAGCTTTCTTT.

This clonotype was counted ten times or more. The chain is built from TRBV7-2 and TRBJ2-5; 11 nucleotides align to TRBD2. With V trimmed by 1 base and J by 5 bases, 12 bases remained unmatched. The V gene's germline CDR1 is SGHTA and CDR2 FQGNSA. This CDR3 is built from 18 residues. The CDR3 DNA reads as TGTGCCAGCAGCTTAGTAGTAGCGGGAGGGCCTATCGGTGAGACCCAGTACTTC. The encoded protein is CASSLVVAGGPIGETQYF.

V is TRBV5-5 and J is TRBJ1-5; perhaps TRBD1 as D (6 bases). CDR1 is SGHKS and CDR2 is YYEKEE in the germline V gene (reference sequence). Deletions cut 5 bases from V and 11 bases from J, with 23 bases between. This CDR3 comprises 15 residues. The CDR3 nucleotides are TGTGCCAGCAGACTAGGCCTGGTACAGGGATCGACCCAGCATTTT. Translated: CASRLGLVQGSTQHF.

For the CDR3, the DNA is TGTGCCAGCAGCTCGCCAGGGGGCGCGGGCACAGATACGCAGTATTTT. Its protein product is CASSSPGGAGTDTQYF. V and J are TRBV7-9 and TRBJ2-3; the match to TRBD1 covers 8 bases. The CDR3 totals 16 residues. CDR1 and CDR2 (germline): SEHNR, FQNEAQ (reference sequence). V shed 4 bases, J shed 1 base, and the junction held 7 bases outside the gene matches.

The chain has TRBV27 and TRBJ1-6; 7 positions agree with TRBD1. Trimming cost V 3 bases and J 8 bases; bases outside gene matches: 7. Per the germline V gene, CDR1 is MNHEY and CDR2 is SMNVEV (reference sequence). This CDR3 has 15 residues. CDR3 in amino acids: CASSFREGADSPLHF. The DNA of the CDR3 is TGTGCCAGCAGTTTTAGGGAGGGGGCTGATTCACCCCTCCACTTT.

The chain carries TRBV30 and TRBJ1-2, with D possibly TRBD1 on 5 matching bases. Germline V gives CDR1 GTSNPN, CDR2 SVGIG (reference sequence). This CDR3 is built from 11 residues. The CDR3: CVEGINYGYTF. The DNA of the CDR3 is TGTGTGGAGGGGATTAACTATGGCTACACCTTC.

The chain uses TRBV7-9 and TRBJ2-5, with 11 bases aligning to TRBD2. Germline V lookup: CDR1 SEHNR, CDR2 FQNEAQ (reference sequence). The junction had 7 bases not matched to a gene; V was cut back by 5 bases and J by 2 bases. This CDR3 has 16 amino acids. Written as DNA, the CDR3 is TGTGCCAGCAGCCTAATAGCGGGAGGGCCGCAAGAGACCCAGTACTTC. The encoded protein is CASSLIAGGPQETQYF.

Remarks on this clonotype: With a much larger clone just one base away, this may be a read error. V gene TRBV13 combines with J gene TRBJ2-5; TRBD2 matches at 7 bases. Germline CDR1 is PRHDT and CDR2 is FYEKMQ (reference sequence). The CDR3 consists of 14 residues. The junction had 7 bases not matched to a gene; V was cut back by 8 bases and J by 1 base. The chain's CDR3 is CASCRPSGQETQYF. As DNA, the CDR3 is TGTGCCAGCTGCCGTCCTAGCGGCCAAGAGACCCAGTACTTC.

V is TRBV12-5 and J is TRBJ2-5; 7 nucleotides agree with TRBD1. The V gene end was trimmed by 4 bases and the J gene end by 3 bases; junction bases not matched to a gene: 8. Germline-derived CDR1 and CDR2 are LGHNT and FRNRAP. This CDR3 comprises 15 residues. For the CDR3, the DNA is TGTGCTAGTGGTTCGACTGACAGGGTAGAAGAGACCCAGTACTTC. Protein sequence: CASGSTDRVEETQYF.

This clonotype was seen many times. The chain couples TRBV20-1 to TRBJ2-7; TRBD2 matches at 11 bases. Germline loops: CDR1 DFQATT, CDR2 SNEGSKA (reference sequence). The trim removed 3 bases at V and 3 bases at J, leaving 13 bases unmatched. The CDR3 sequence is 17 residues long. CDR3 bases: TGCAGTGCTAGGCCAAGGGGTCACACTAGCGGGAGCTACGAGCAGTACTTC. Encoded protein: CSARPRGHTSGSYEQYF.

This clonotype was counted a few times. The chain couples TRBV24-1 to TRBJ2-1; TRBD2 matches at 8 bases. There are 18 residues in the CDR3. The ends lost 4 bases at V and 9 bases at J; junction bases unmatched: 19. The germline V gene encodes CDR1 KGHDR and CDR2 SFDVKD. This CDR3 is CATSDPSPGRAKSGEQFF. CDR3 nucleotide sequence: TGTGCCACCAGTGACCCCTCCCCCGGGAGGGCCAAGTCAGGTGAGCAGTTCTTC.

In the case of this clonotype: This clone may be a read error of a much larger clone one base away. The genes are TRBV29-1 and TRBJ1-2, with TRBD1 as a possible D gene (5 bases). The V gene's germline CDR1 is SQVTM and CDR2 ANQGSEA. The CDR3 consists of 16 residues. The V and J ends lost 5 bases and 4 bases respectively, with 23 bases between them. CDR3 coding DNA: TGCAGCGTTATTAGAGAGGGCCAGGGTTATCGCTATGGCTACACCTTC. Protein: CSVIREGQGYRYGYTF. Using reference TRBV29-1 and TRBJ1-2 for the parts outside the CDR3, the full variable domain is SAVISQKPSRDICQRGTSLTIQCQVDSQVTMMFWYRQQPGQSLTLIATANQGSEATYESGFVIDKFPISRPNLTFSTLTVSNMSPEDSSIYLCSVIREGQGYRYGYTFGSGTRLTVV.

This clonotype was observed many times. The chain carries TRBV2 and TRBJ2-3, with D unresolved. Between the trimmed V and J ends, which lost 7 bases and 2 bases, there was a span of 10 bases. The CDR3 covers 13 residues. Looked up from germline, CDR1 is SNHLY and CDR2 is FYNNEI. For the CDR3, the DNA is TGTGCCAGCATGGAACTACCCACAGATACGCAGTATTTT. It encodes CASMELPTDTQYF.